The TCR beta chain under discussion was sequenced for a study of Graves' ophthalmopathy and Graves' hyperthyroidism. As regards this clonotype: Its antigen is still unknown.

People with hyperthyroidism were aged 18 to 65 and newly diagnosed, under 2 months' duration. PBMCs were isolated from an approximately 10 ml sample of fresh peripheral blood. General observations from the study: Separation of ophthalmopathy from stable hyperthyroidism was achieved by a 13-signature model, at approximately 90% sensitivity and roughly 80% specificity. Among expanded thyroid clonotypes above 0.001 frequency, most also occurred in blood.

The germline CDR1 and CDR2 sequences are SGHAT and FQNNGV. The CDR3 has 16 residues. After removal of 1 base from V and 7 bases from J, the junction contained 10 bases not matched to a gene. The authors amplified TCR beta CDR3 regions from RNA transcripts. The library came from an HTBI-primed first-round RT-PCR and a second-round multiplex PCR. TCRdb redid the calling of the multiplex PCR reads with MiXCR, one entry per CDR3 protein. The sample shows a few hundred thousand distinct CDR3 sequences, approximately 15% of them seen only once. Input material: peripheral blood. This chain joins TRBV11-2 and TRBJ2-7, with 10 bases identical to TRBD2. The clonotype comes from a woman aged 18-35 years with stable Graves' hyperthyroidism. The CDR3 is CASSLVPASGGGEQYF. DNA of the CDR3: TGTGCCAGCAGCTTAGTCCCCGCTAGCGGGGGAGGAGAGCAGTACTTC.